This TCR beta chain appears in the sequencing data of a study of T cells in Graves' hyperthyroidism and ophthalmopathy. Study details: Peripheral blood samples were taken at initial diagnosis, prior to any treatment. Findings and caveats of the study: Progression to ophthalmopathy was predicted a median of roughly 6.8 months early.

No progression to ophthalmopathy during 18 months of follow-up defined stable disease. The PBMCs had their origin in 10 ml of fresh peripheral blood. CDR3 length equals 15 residues. The germline gives CDR1 SGHAT, CDR2 FQNNGV. Between the trimmed V and J ends, which lost 3 bases and 10 bases, there was a span of 19 bases. Researchers took RNA transcripts and amplified the TCR beta CDR3 regions from them. Primed by the HTBI set, a first-round RT-PCR was run on the TCR CDR3. TCRdb fed the multiplex PCR reads into MiXCR, producing one record per CDR3 protein. The table shows approximately 630,000 distinct CDR3 sequences, with around 16% occurring only once. This clonotype was observed a few times. Its antigen is not identified.

The sample consisted of blood. This receptor was taken from a woman in her 30s with Graves' hyperthyroidism. The chain is built from TRBV11-2 and TRBJ2-1, with D perhaps TRBD2 (5 bases). CDR3 loop: CASSLFQRPGEEQFF. DNA of the CDR3: TGTGCCAGCAGCTTGTTTCAGCGTCCCGGGGAGGAGCAGTTCTTC.